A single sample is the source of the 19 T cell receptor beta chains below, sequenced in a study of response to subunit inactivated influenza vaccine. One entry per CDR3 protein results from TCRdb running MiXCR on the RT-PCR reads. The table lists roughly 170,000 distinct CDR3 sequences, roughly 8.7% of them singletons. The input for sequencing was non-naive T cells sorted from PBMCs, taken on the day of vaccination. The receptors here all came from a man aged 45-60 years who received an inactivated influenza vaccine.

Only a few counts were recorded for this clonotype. The CDR3 DNA sequence: TGTGCCAGCAGTGATCACCCCGTACCCGGGGCTTTCTTT. Amino acids: CASSDHPVPGAFF. The V call is TRBV28, the J call TRBJ1-1; D remains unclear. The CDR3 covers 13 residues. The V end lost 5 bases, the J end lost 11 bases, and 18 bases lay between the germline ends. Germline V lookup: CDR1 MDHEN, CDR2 SYDVKM.

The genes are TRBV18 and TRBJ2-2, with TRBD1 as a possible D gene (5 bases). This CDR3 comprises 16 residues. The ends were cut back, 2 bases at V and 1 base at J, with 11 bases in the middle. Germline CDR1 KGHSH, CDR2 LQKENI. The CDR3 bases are TGTGCCAGCTCACCAACCAGGGTGGGGAACACCGGGGAGCTGTTTTTT. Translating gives CASSPTRVGNTGELFF.

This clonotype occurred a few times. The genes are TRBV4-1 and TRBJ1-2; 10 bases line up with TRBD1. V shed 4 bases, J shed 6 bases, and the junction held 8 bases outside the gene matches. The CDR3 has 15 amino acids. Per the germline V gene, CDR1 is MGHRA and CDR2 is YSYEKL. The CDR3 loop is CASSRTATGGDGYTF. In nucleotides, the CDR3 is TGCGCCAGCAGCCGTACTGCGACAGGGGGCGATGGCTACACCTTC.

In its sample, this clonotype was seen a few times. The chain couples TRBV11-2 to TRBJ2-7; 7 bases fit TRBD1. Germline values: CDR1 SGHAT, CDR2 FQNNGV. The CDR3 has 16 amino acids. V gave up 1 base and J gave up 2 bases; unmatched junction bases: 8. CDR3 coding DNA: TGTGCCAGCAGCTTAGCACGGGACAGCCGTCCCTACGAGCAGTACTTC. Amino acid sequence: CASSLARDSRPYEQYF. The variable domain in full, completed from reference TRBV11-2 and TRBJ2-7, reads EAGVAQSPRYKIIEKRQSVAFWCNPISGHATLYWYQQILGQGPKLLIQFQNNGVVDDSQLPKDRFSAERLKGVDSTLKIQPAKLEDSAVYLCASSLARDSRPYEQYFGPGTRLTVT.

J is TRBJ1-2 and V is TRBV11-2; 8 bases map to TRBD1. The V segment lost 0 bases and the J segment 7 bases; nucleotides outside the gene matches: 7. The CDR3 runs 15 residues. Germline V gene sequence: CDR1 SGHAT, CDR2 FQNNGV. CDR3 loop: CASSLEGGQGGGYTF. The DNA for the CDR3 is TGTGCCAGCAGCTTAGAGGGTGGACAGGGTGGTGGCTACACCTTC.

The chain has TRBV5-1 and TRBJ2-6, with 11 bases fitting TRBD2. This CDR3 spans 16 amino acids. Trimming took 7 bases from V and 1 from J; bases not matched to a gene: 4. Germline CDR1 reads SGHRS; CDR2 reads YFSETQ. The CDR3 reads CASSGTSGSGANVLTF. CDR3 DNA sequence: TGCGCCAGCTCCGGGACTAGCGGATCTGGGGCCAACGTCCTGACTTTC.

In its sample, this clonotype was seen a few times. This CDR3 is CASSLEGSSNQPQHF. The CDR3 DNA reads TGTGCCAGCAGTTTAGAGGGATCAAGCAATCAGCCCCAGCATTTT. This chain connects TRBV12-3 or TRBV12-4 to TRBJ1-5; D gene uncertain. The CDR3 sequence is 15 residues long. V lost 1 base, J lost 1 base, and 8 bases lay in between.

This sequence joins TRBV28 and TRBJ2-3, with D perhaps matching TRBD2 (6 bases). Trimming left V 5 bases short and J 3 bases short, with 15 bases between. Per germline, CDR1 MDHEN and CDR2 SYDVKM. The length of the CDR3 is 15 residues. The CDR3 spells CASSTGTLVTDTQYF. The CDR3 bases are TGTGCCAGCAGTACCGGGACTTTAGTAACAGATACGCAGTATTTT.

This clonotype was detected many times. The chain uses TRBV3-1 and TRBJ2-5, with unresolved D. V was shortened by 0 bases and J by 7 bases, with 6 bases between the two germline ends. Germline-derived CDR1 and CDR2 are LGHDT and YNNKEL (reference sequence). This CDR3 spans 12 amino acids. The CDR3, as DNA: TGTGCCAGCAGCCAAGATAGGAGGACCCAGTACTTC. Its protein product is CASSQDRRTQYF.

CDR3 in DNA: TGTGCCAGCAGCTTAGCCCTGACAGGGGGTACGCAGTATTTT. Its translation is CASSLALTGGTQYF. The J gene is TRBJ2-3, the V gene TRBV7-6; 9 positions match TRBD1. Germline values: CDR1 SGHVS, CDR2 FNYEAQ. The CDR3 has 14 amino acids. V trimming: 0 bases; J trimming: 8 bases; junction bases outside the gene matches: 3.

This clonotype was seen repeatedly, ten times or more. The CDR3 sequence is CSARDNYEQYF. Written as DNA, the CDR3 is TGCAGTGCTAGAGATAACTACGAGCAGTACTTC. The gene calls are TRBV20-1 and TRBJ2-7; D call uncertain. V shed 0 bases and J shed 3 bases, with 3 bases lying between them. Per germline, CDR1 DFQATT and CDR2 SNEGSKA (reference sequence). The CDR3 covers 11 residues.

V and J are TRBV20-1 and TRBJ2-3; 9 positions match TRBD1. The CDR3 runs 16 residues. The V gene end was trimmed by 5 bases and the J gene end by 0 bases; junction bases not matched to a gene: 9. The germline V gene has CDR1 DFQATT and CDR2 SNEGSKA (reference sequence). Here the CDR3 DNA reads TGCAGTGCTTTTACCCGCGACAGGGGGAGCACAGATACGCAGTATTTT. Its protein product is CSAFTRDRGSTDTQYF.

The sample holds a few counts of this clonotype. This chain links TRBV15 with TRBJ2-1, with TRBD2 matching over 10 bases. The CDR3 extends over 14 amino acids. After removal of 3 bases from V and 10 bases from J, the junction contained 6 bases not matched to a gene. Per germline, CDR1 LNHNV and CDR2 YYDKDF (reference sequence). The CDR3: CATSSDLAGEEQFF. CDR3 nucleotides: TGTGCCACCAGCAGTGATCTAGCGGGAGAGGAGCAGTTCTTC. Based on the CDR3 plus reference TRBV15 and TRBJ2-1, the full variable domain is DAMVIQNPRYQVTQFGKPVTLSCSQTLNHNVMYWYQQKSSQAPKLLFHYYDKDFNNEADTPDNFQSRRPNTSFCFLDIRSPGLGDTAMYLCATSSDLAGEEQFFGPGTRLTVL.

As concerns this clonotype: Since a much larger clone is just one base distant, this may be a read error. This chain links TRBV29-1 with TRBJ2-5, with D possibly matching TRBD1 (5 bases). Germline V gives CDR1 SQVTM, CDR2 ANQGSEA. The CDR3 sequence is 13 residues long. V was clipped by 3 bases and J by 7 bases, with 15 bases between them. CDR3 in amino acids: CSVDGPQGATQYF. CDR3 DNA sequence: TGCAGCGTTGACGGTCCTCAAGGGGCGACCCAGTACTTC.

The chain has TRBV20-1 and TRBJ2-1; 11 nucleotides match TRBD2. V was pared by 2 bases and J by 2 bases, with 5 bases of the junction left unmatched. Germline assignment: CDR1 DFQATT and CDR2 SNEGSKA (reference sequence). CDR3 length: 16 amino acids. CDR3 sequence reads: CSARLAGGPTYNEQFF. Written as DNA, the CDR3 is TGCAGTGCTAGACTAGCGGGAGGCCCCACCTACAATGAGCAGTTCTTC.

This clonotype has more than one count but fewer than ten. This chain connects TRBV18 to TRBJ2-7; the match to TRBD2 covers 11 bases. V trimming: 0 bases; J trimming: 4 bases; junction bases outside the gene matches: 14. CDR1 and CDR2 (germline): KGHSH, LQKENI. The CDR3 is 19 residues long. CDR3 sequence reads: CASSPPGLAGGPEGYEQYF. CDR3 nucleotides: TGTGCCAGCTCACCACCGGGGCTAGCGGGAGGCCCCGAGGGGTACGAGCAGTACTTC.

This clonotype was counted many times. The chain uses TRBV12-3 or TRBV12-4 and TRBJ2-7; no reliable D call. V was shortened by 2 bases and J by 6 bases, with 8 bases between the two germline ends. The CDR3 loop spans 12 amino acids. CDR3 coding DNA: TGTGCCAGCAGTTTAAGTCGGGCCGAGCAGTACTTC. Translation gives CASSLSRAEQYF.

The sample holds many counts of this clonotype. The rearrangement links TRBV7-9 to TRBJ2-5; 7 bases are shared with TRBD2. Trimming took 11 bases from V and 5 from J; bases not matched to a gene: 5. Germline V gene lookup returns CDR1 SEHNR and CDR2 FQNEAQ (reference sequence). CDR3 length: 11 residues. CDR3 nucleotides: TGTGCCGTACTAGCGCTGGAGACCCAGTACTTC. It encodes CAVLALETQYF.

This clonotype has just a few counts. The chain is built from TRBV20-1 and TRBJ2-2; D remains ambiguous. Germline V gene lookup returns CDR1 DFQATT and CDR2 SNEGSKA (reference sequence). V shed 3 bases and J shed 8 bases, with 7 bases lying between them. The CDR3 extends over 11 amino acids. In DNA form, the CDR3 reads TGCAGTGCTAGGGGTCAGGGGGAGCTGTTTTTT. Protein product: CSARGQGELFF.